This T cell receptor beta chain comes out of a study of early T cells in non-severe SARS-CoV-2 infection. Study observations and caveats: Using VDJdb, the matching emphasized anti-spike CD8 responses while missing private and CD4 specificities.

This clonotype was counted only a few times. Its antigen is as yet unknown. Each CDR3 protein is one row after TCRdb ran MiXCR on the 5' RACE reads. The sample yields some 28,000 distinct CDR3 sequences, roughly 6% seen once. The junction had 7 bases not matched to a gene; V was cut back by 7 bases and J by 6 bases. This CDR3 has 14 amino acids. The receptor was isolated from an adult who was a healthcare worker with PCR-confirmed SARS-CoV-2 infection or an uninfected control (not recorded which). Material for sequencing was whole blood. The chain joins TRBV12-3 or TRBV12-4 to TRBJ1-5, with 9 bases aligning to TRBD1. CDR3 protein: CASTLTGGSQPQHF. CDR3 in DNA: TGTGCCAGCACCCTGACAGGGGGAAGTCAGCCCCAGCATTTT.